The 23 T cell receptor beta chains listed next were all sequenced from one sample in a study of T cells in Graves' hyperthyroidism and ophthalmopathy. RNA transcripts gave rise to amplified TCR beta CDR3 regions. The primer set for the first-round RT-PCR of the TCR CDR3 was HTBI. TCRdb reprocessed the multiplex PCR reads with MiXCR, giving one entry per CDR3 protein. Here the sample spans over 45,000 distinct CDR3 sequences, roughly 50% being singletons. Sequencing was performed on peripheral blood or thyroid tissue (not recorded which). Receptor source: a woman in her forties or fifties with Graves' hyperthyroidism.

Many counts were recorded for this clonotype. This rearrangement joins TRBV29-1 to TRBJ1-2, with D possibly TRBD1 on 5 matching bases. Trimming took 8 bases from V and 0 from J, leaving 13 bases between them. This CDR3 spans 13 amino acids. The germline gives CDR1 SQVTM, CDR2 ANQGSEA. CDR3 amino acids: CSTFGATNYGYTF. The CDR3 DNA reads TGCAGCACCTTCGGGGCTACTAACTATGGCTACACCTTC.

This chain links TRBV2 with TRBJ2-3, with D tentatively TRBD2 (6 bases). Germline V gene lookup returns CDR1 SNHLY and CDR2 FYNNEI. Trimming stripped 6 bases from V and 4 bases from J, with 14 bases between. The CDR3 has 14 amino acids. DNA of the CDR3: TGTGCCAGCAGCGGGACTGTTGGCCCAGATACGCAGTATTTT. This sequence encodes CASSGTVGPDTQYF.

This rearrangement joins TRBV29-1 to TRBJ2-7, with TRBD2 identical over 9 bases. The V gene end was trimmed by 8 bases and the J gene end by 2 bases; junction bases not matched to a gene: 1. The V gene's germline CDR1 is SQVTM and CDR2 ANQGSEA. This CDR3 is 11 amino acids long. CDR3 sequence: CSKREAYEQYF. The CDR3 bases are TGCAGCAAGCGGGAGGCCTACGAGCAGTACTTC.

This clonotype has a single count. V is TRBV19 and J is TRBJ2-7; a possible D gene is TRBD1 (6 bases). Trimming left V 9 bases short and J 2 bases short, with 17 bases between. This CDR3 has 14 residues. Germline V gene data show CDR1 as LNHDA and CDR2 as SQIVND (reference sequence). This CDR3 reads CASSHQGWTYEQYF. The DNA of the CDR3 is TGTGCCAGCTCCCATCAGGGGTGGACCTACGAGCAGTACTTC.

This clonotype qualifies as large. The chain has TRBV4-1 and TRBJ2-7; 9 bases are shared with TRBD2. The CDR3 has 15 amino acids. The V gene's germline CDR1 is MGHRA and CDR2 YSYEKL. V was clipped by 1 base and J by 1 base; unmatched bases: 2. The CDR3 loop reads CASSQALAGSYEQYF. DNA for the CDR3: TGCGCCAGCAGCCAAGCCCTAGCGGGATCCTACGAGCAGTACTTC.

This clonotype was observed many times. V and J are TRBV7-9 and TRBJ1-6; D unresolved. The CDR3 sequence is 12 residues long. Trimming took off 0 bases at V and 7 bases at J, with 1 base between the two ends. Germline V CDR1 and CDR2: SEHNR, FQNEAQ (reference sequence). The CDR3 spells CASSLANSPLHF. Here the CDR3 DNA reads TGTGCCAGCAGCTTAGCCAATTCACCCCTCCACTTT.

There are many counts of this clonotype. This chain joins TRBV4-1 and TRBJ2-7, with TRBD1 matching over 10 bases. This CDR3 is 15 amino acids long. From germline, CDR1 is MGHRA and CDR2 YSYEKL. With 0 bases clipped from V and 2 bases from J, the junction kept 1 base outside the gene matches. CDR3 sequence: CASSQEGQGTYEQYF. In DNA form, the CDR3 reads TGCGCCAGCAGCCAAGAGGGACAGGGGACCTACGAGCAGTACTTC.

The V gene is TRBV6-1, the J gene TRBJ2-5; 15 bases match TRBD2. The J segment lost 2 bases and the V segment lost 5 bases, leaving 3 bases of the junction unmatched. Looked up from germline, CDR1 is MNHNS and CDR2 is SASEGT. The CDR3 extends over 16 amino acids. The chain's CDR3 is CASSTGLAGGQETQYF. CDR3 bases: TGTGCCAGCAGTACCGGACTAGCGGGAGGGCAAGAGACCCAGTACTTC.

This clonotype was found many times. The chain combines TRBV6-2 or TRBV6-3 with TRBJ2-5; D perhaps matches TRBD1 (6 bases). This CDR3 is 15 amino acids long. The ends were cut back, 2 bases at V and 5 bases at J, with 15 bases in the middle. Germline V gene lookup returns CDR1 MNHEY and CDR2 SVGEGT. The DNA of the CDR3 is TGTGCCAGCAGTTACGCTGGGACACTCGGGGAGACCCAGTACTTC. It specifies CASSYAGTLGETQYF.

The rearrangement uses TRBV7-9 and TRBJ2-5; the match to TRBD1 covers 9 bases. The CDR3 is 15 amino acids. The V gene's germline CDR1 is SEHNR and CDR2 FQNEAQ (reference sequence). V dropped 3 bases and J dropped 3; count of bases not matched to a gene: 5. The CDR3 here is CASSFGGTGKETQYF. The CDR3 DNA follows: TGTGCCAGCAGCTTTGGGGGGACAGGGAAAGAGACCCAGTACTTC.

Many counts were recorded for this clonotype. This CDR3 reads CAISERDNGGYYGYTF. The CDR3 DNA reads TGTGCCATCAGTGAAAGGGACAATGGTGGATACTATGGCTACACCTTC. J is TRBJ1-2 and V is TRBV10-3; TRBD1 is a possible D gene (6 bases). The V gene's germline CDR1 is ENHRY and CDR2 SYGVKD. This CDR3 comprises 16 residues. V lost 3 bases, J lost 3 bases, and 17 bases lay in between.

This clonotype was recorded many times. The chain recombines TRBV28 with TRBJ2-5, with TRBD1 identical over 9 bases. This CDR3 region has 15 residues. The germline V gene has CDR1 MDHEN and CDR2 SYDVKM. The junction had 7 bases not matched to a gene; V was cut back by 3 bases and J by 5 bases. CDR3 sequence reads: CASSFSDGTGETQYF. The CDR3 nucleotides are TGTGCCAGCAGTTTCTCCGACGGGACAGGGGAGACCCAGTACTTC.

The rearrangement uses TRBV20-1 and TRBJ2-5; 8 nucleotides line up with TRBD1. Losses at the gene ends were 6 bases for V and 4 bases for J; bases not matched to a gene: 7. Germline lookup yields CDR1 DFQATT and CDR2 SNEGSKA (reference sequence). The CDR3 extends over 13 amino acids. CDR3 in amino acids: CSAIGQGAETQYF. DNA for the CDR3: TGCAGTGCCATTGGACAGGGAGCAGAGACCCAGTACTTC.

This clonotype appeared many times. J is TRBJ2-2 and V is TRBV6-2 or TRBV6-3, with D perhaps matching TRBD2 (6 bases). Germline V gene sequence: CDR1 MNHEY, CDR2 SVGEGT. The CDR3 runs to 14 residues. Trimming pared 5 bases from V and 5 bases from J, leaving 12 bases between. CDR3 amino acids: CASSVSGGTGELFF. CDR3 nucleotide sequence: TGTGCCAGCAGTGTTTCCGGGGGAACCGGGGAGCTGTTTTTT.

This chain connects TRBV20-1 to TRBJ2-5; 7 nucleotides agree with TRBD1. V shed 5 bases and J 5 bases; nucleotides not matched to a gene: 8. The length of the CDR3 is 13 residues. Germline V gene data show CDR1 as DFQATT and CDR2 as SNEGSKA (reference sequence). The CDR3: CSAFLPGQETQYF. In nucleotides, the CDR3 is TGCAGTGCTTTCCTACCGGGACAGGAGACCCAGTACTTC.

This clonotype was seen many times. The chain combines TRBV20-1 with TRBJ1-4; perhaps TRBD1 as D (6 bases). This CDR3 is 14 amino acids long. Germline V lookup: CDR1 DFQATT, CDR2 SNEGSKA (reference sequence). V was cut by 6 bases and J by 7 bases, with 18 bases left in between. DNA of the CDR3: TGCAGTGCCCAGGTGGGGGGAGGGGGTGAAAAACTGTTTTTT. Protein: CSAQVGGGGEKLFF.

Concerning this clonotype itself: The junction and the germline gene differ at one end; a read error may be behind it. CDR3 coding DNA: TGTGCCGGCAGTCCCGGACTAGCGGGAGTCTACGGGCAGTACTTC. This translates into CAGSPGLAGVYGQYF. V is TRBV28 and J is TRBJ2-7; 13 bases fit TRBD2. CDR3 length: 15 residues. Germline lookup yields CDR1 MDHEN and CDR2 SYDVKM.

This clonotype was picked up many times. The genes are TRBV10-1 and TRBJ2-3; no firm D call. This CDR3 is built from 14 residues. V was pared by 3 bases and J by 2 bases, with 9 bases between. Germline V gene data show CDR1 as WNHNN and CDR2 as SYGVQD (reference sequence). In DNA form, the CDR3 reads TGCGCCAGCAGTGAATCCCCTTACACAGATACGCAGTATTTT. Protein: CASSESPYTDTQYF.

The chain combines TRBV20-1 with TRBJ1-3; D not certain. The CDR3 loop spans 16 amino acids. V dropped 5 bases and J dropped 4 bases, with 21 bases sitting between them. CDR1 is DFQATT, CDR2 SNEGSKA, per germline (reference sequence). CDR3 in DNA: TGCAGTGCTCGCCAGGCGGTTTACGAGCAGGGAAACACCATATATTTT. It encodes CSARQAVYEQGNTIYF.

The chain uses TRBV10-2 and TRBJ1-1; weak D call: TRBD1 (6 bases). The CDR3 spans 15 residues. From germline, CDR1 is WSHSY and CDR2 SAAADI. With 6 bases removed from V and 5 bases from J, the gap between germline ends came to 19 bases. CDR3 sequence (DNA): TGCGCCAGCAGCAGAAACAGGGATAGACGGACTGAAGCTTTCTTT. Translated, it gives CASSRNRDRRTEAFF.

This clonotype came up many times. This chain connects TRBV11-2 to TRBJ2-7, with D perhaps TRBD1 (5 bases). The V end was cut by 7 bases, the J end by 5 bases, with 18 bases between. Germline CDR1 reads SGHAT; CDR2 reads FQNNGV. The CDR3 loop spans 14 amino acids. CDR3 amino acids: CASTKGEIRDEQYF. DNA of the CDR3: TGTGCCAGCACCAAAGGGGAAATACGAGACGAGCAGTACTTC.

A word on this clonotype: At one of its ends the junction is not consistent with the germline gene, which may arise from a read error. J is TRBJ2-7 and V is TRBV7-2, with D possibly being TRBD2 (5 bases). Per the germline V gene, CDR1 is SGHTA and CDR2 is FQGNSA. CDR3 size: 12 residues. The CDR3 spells CASSLPPWEQHF. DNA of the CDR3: TGTGCCAGCAGCCTGCCACCATGGGAGCAGCACTTC.

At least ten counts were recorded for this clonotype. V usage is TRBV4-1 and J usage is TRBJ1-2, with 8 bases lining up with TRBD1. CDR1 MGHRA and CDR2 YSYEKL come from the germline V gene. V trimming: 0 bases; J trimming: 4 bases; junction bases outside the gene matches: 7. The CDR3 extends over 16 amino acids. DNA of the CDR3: TGCGCCAGCAGCCAAGATTTACAGGGGGTTGGCTATGGCTACACCTTC. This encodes CASSQDLQGVGYGYTF.